These 10 T cell receptor beta chains originate from one sample sequenced in a study of shared clonotypes between healthy human individuals. Generated by immunoSEQ multiplex PCR, the TCRdb table keeps only in-frame clones and is missing some. The sample shows around 1.6 million clones, nearly 99% of them seen only once. The sequenced sample was naive CD4+ T cells sorted from blood. The subset: CD45RA+ positively selected. Every receptor here comes from a man under 40 in good health.

The chain recombines TRBV11-2 with TRBJ2-7; no clear D gene. The CDR3 has 15 residues. The germline V and J ends were trimmed by 3 bases and 4 bases, with 16 bases remaining between them. Germline V gene data show CDR1 as SGHAT and CDR2 as FQNNGV. CDR3 nucleotide sequence: TGTGCCAGCAGCTTGGCCCCTCCTACCAAATACGAGCAGTACTTC. As protein: CASSLAPPTKYEQYF.

V is TRBV5-6 and J is TRBJ2-5; no reliable D call. The germline gives CDR1 SGHDT, CDR2 YYEEEE. The length of the CDR3 is 12 residues. V was cut by 4 bases and J by 3 bases, with 7 bases left in between. CDR3 bases: TGTGCCAGCAGCCGCCCCAAAGAGACCCAGTACTTC. Its translation is CASSRPKETQYF.

This clone was counted once. The gene calls are TRBV19 and TRBJ2-3; D possibly matches TRBD1 or TRBD2 (6 bases each). V lost 5 bases and J lost 3, with 18 bases in between. The CDR3 length is 16 residues. CDR1 and CDR2 from the germline V gene are LNHDA and SQIVND (reference sequence). The CDR3 bases are TGTGCCAGTAGTGCACGACTAGAGAGGGGGACAGATACGCAGTATTTT. This encodes CASSARLERGTDTQYF.

Of note for this clone: Mismatch with germline at one junction end may stem from a read error. The chain links TRBV7-9 to TRBJ2-7; 10 nucleotides align to TRBD1. In germline, CDR1 is SEHNR, CDR2 FQNEAQ (reference sequence). The CDR3 length is 16 residues. The DNA of the CDR3 is TGTGCCAGCAGCCCAAGACAGGGGGCACCTACCTACAAGCAGTACTTC. Translated, it gives CASSPRQGAPTYKQYF.

The gene calls are TRBV10-3 and TRBJ2-7, with D perhaps given as TRBD1 or TRBD2 (5 bases each). Germline loops: CDR1 ENHRY, CDR2 SYGVKD. CDR3 length: 12 residues. Deletions cut 5 bases from V and 3 bases from J, with 8 bases between. This CDR3 reads CAISRGLYEQYF. CDR3 nucleotides: TGTGCCATCAGTCGGGGCCTCTACGAGCAGTACTTC.

The chain carries TRBV18 and TRBJ2-5, with 8 bases identical to TRBD1. Trimming at V came to 4 bases and at J to 5 bases, leaving 6 bases not matched to a gene. The CDR3 totals 14 residues. Germline-derived CDR1 and CDR2 are KGHSH and LQKENI. DNA for the CDR3: TGTGCCAGCTCACGGGGACAGGTCCAGGAGACCCAGTACTTC. It codes for CASSRGQVQETQYF.

This clone is a singleton in its sample. The chain has TRBV2 and TRBJ1-4, with D perhaps matching TRBD1 (6 bases). The CDR3 has 14 amino acids. V lost 3 bases and J lost 2, with 7 bases in between. Germline-derived CDR1 and CDR2 are SNHLY and FYNNEI. In nucleotides, the CDR3 is TGTGCCAGCAGTGAGGGGGGCACTAATGAAAAACTGTTTTTT. Protein product: CASSEGGTNEKLFF.

Remarks on this clone: Other DNA sequences from this sample encode an identical CDR3 as well. The rearrangement uses TRBV5-1 and TRBJ2-3, with D maybe TRBD2 (5 bases). CDR1 and CDR2 (germline): SGHRS, YFSETQ. The V gene lost 0 bases and the J gene lost 1 base, with 12 bases spanning the gap. The CDR3 totals 16 residues. The DNA for the CDR3 is TGCGCCAGCAGCTTGGGGGGAACCGGGGGCACAGATACGCAGTATTTT. Amino acid sequence: CASSLGGTGGTDTQYF.

V is TRBV29-1 and J is TRBJ2-1; possibly TRBD2 for D (5 bases). The V gene lost 4 bases and the J gene lost 4 bases, with 14 bases spanning the gap. The CDR3 has 14 amino acids. Germline loops: CDR1 SQVTM, CDR2 ANQGSEA. The CDR3 protein is CSVGRSPLYNEQFF. Written as DNA, the CDR3 is TGCAGCGTTGGGAGGAGCCCCCTTTACAATGAGCAGTTCTTC.

The chain links TRBV28 to TRBJ1-2; 12 bases align to TRBD1. Unmatched junction bases numbered 12, after V lost 6 bases and J lost 13 bases. This CDR3 contains 14 residues. Per germline, CDR1 MDHEN and CDR2 SYDVKM. CDR3 DNA sequence: TGTGCCAGCAGCTCGAGGGACAGGGGGCTAAGTCGCACCTTC. It is translated as CASSSRDRGLSRTF.